This TCR beta chain emerged from a study of CD8+ T cells in alopecia areata. The V and J ends lost 0 bases and 2 bases, in that order; junction bases with no gene match: 11. This CDR3 is 18 amino acids long. Germline V lookup: CDR1 GTSNPN, CDR2 SVGIG (reference sequence). In each case, RNA was isolated and then reverse transcribed into cDNA as the sequencing template. TCRdb's copy holds only in-frame clones and misses some; the assay was immunoSEQ multiplex PCR. Here the sample spans roughly 150,000 clones, roughly 44% being singletons. Concerning this clone itself: Its specificity is unknown.

Study-level findings and limits: Lesional tissue from the scalp (especially in alopecia totalis/universalis) showed higher clonality than normal scalp.

The sample consisted of CD4+ T cells sorted from blood. This TCR derives from a human donor with alopecia areata. V gene TRBV30 combines with J gene TRBJ2-1; TRBD2 agrees at 9 bases. The CDR3 region has the DNA TGTGCCTGGAGTGTACGGCTTGATAGCGGGAGACCCTACAATGAGCAGTTCTTC. This translates into CAWSVRLDSGRPYNEQFF. Filled out from reference TRBV30 and TRBJ2-1, the complete variable domain reads SQTIHQWPATLVQPVGSPLSLECTVEGTSNPNLYWYRQAAGRGLQLLFYSVGIGQISSEVPQNLSASRPQDRQFILSSKKLLLSDSGFYLCAWSVRLDSGRPYNEQFFGPGTRLTVL.